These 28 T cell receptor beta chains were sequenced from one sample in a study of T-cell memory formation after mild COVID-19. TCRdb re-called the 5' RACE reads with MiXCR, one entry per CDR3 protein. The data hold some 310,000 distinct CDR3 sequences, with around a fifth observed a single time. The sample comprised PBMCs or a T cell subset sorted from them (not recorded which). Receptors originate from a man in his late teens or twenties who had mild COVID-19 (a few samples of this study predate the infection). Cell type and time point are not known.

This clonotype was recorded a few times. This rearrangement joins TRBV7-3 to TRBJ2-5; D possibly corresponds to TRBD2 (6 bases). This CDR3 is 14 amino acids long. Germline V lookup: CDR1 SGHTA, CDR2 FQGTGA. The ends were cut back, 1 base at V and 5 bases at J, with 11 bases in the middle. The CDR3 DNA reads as TGTGCCAGCAGCTTAAACGGGGGTGGGGAGACCCAGTACTTC. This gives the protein CASSLNGGGETQYF.

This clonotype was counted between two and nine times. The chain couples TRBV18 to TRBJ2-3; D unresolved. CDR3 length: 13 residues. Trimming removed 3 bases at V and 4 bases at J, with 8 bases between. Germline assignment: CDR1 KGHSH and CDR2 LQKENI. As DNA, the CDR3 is TGTGCCAGCTCACCGTCCTGGGCAGATACGCAGTATTTT. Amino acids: CASSPSWADTQYF.

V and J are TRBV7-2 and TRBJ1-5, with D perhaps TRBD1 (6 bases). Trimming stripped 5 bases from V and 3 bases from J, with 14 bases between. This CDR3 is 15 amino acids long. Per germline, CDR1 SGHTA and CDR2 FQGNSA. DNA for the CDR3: TGTGCCAGCAGCACCCAGGGGCAGGCCAATCAGCCCCAGCATTTT. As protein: CASSTQGQANQPQHF.

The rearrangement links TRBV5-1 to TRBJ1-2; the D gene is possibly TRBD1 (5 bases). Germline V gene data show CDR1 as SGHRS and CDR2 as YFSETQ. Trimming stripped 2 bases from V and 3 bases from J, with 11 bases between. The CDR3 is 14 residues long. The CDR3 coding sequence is TGCGCCAGCAGCTTTTCCGGGGGAGACTATGGCTACACCTTC. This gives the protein CASSFSGGDYGYTF. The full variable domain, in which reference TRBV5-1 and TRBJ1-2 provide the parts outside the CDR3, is KAGVTQTPRYLIKTRGQQVTLSCSPISGHRSVSWYQQTPGQGLQFLFEYFSETQRNKGNFPGRFSGRQFSNSRSEMNVSTLELGDSALYLCASSFSGGDYGYTFGSGTRLTVV.

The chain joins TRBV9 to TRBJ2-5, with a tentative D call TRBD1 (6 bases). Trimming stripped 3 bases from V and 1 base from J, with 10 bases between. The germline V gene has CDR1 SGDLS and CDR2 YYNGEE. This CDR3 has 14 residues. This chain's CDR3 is CASSGMGAQETQYF. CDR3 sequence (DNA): TGTGCCAGCAGCGGGATGGGGGCCCAAGAGACCCAGTACTTC. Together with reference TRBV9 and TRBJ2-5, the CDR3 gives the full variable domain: DSGVTQTPKHLITATGQRVTLRCSPRSGDLSVYWYQQSLDQGLQFLIQYYNGEERAKGNILERFSAQQFPDLHSELNLSSLELGDSALYFCASSGMGAQETQYFGPGTRLLVL.

The CDR3 protein is CASSRQAYNSPLHF. The CDR3 DNA reads TGTGCCAGCAGCCGACAGGCCTATAATTCACCCCTCCACTTT. The chain links TRBV12-3 or TRBV12-4 to TRBJ1-6, with D possibly TRBD1 on 6 matching bases. This CDR3 contains 14 residues. Trimming removed 6 bases at V and 2 bases at J, with 8 bases between.

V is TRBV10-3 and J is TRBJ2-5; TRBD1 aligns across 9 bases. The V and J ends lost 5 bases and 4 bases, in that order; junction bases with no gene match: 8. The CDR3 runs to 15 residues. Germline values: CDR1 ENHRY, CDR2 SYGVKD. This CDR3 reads CAISQIRGQGETQYF. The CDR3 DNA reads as TGTGCCATCAGTCAAATCAGGGGACAGGGAGAGACCCAGTACTTC.

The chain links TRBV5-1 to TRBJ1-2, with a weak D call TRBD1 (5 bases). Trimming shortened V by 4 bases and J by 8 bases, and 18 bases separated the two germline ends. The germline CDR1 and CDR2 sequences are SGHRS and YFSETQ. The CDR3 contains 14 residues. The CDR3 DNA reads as TGCGCCAGCAGCGAGATTGGGACGGCATCGGGCTACACCTTC. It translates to CASSEIGTASGYTF.

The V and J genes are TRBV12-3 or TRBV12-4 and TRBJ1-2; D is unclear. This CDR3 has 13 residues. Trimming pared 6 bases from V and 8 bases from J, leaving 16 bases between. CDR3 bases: TGTGCCAGCAGCCCTGTGGGTAGCGGCGGCTACACCTTC. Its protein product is CASSPVGSGGYTF.

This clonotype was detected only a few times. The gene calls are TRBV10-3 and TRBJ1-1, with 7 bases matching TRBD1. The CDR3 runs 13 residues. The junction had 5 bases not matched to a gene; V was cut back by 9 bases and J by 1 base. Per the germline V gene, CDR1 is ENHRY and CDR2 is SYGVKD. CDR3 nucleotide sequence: TGTGCCATGAGAGGGACAGAGAACACTGAAGCTTTCTTT. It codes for CAMRGTENTEAFF.

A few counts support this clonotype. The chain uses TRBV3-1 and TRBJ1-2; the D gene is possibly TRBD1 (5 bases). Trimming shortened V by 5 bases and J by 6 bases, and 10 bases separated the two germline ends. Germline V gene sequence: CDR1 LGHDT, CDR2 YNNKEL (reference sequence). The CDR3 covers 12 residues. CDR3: CASSSRQHGYTF. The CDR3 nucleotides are TGTGCCAGCAGCTCACGACAGCATGGCTACACCTTC.

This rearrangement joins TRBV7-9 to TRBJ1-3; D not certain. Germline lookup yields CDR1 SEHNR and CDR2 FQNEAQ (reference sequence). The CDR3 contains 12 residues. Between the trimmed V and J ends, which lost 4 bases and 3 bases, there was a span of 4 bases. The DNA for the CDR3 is TGTGCCAGCAGCTGGGTTGGAAACACCATATATTTT. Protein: CASSWVGNTIYF.

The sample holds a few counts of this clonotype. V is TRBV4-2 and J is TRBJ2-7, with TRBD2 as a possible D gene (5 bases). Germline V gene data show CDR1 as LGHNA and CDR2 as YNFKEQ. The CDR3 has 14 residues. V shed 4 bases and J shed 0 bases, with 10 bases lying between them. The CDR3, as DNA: TGTGCCAGCAGCCCAGGCCGGGACTCCTACGAGCAGTACTTC. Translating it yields CASSPGRDSYEQYF.

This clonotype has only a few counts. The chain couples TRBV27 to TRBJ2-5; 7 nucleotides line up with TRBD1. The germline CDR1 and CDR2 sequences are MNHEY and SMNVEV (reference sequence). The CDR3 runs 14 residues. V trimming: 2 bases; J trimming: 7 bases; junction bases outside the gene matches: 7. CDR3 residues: CASSLGQVFGTQYF. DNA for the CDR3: TGTGCCAGCAGTTTAGGACAGGTATTCGGGACCCAGTACTTC.

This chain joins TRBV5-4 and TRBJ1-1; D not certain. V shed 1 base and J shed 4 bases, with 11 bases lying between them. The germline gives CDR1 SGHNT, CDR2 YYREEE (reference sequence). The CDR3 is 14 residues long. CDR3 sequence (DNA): TGTGCCAGCAGCTTGCAAGCCGGGATCACTGAAGCTTTCTTT. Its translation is CASSLQAGITEAFF.

DNA of the CDR3: TGTGCCAGCAGGACAGAGGAAGCTTTCTTT. Translation: CASRTEEAFF. The chain uses TRBV6-1 and TRBJ1-1; weak D call: TRBD1 (5 bases). Trimming took 6 bases from V and 8 from J, leaving 7 bases between them. Germline V gene data show CDR1 as MNHNS and CDR2 as SASEGT. The length of the CDR3 is 10 residues.

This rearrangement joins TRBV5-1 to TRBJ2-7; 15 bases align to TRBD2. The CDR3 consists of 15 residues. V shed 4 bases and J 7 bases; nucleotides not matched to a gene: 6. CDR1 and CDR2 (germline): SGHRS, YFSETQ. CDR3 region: CASSPGLAGGLEQYF. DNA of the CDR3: TGCGCCAGCAGCCCGGGACTAGCGGGGGGACTGGAGCAGTACTTC.

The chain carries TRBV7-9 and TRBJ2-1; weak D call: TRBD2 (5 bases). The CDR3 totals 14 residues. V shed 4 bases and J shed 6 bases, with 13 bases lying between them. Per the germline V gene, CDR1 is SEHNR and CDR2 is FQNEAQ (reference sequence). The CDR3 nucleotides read TGTGCCAGCAGCTCCTTCGGACTGACCAATGAGCAGTTCTTC. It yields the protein CASSSFGLTNEQFF.

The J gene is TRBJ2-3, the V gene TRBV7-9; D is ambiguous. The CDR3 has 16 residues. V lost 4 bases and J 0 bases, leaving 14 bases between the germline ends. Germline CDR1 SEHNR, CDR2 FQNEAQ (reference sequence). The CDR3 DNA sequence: TGTGCCAGCAGCTCTCGTCCGACTGAGAGCACAGATACGCAGTATTTT. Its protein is CASSSRPTESTDTQYF.

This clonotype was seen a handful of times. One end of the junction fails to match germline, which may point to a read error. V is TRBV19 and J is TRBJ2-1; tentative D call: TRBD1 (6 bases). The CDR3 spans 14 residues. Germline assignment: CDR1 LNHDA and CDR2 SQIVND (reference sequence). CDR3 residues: CASEPRGPYHEQFF. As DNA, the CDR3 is TGTGCCAGTGAACCCAGGGGACCCTACCATGAGCAGTTCTTC. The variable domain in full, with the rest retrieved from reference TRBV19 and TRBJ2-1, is DGGITQSPKYLFRKEGQNVTLSCEQNLNHDAMYWYRQDPGQGLRLIYYSQIVNDFQKGDIAEGYSVSREKKESFPLTVTSAQKNPTAFYLCASEPRGPYHEQFFGPGTRLTVL.

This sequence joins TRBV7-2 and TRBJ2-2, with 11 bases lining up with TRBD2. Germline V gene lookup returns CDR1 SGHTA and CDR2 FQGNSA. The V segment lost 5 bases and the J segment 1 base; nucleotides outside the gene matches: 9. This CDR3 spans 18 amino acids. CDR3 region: CASSPRLAGGLNTGELFF. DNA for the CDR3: TGTGCCAGCAGCCCACGGCTAGCGGGGGGCCTGAACACCGGGGAGCTGTTTTTT.

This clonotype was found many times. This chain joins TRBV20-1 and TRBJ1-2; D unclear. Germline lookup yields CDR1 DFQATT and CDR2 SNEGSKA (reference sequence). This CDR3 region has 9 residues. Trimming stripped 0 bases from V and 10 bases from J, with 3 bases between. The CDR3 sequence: CSARDAYTF. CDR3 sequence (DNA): TGCAGTGCTAGAGATGCCTACACCTTC.

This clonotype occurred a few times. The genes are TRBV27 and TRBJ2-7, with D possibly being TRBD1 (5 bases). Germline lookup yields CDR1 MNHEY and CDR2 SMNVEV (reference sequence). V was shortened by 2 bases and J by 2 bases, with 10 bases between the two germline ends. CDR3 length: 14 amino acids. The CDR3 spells CASSLGRGPYEQYF. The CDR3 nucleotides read TGTGCCAGCAGTTTAGGTAGGGGCCCCTACGAGCAGTACTTC.

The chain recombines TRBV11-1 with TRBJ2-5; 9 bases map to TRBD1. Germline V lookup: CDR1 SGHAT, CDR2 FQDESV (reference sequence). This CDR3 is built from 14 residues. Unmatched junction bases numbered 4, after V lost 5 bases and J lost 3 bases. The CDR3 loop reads CASSIDRGKETQYF. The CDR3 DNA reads TGTGCCAGCAGCATAGACAGGGGGAAAGAGACCCAGTACTTC.

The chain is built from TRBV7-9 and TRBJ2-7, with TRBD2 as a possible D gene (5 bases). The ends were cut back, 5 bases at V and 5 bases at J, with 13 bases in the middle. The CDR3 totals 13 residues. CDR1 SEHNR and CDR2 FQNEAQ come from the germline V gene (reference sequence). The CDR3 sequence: CASSQTRLHEQYV. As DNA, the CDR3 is TGTGCCAGCAGCCAAACTAGACTGCACGAGCAGTACGTC.

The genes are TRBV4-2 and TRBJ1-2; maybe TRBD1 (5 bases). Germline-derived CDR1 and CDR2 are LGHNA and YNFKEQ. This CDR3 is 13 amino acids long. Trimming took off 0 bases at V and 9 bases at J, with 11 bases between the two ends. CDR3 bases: TGTGCCAGCAGCCAAGATTGGCCAGGGCGCTACACCTTC. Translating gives CASSQDWPGRYTF.

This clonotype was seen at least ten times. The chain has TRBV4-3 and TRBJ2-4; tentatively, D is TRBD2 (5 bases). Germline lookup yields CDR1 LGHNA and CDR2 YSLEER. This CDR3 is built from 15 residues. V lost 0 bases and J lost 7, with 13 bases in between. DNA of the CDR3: TGCGCCAGCAGCCAAGATCAAGGTGGGGAGAACATTCAGTACTTC. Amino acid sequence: CASSQDQGGENIQYF.

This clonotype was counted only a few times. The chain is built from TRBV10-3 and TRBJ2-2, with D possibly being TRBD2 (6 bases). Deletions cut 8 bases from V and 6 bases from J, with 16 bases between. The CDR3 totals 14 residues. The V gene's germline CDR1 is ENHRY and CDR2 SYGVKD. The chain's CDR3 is CAIPTRGKAGELFF. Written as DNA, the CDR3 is TGTGCCATCCCGACCCGGGGGAAGGCCGGGGAGCTGTTTTTT.